This TCR beta chain was recorded in a study of blood T cells in healthy people across ages (dated by TCRdb to the mid-2010s). Regarding the complete study: In model experiments, template switching captured roughly one uniquely barcoded TCR beta cDNA molecule for every two T cells. To track age-related changes in TCR beta repertoire diversity, the study relied on deep sequencing normalized with unique cDNA molecular identifiers. The donors were divided into four age groups: young (average approximately 17 years), middle-aged (about 39), aged (about 60) and long-lived (82). To avoid experimental bias, donors of different ages were spread randomly across the sequencing lanes. Two additional independent replicas of 1 million unique cDNA reads from the same blood draw were analyzed for two donors (one aged 18 to 30 and one aged 80 or older).

The table lists this clonotype with a few counts. The target of this receptor is not known. Per-base quality was not reported, and no clone a single base away is much larger than it. The paper as a whole reports these results and caveats: Donor CMV infection status was unknown, potentially confounding age-related changes in expanded clonotypes. Bulk unsorted PBMC profiling prevented conclusive comparison of naive and antigen-experienced compartments. Compared with the aged group, the long-lived group had more naive CD4+ T cells, fewer expanded clones and increased TCR diversity, a pattern suggesting age selection. Observed TCR beta diversity correlated strongly with the percentage of naive T cells measured by flow cytometry. As age increased, observed TCR beta diversity per million T cells dropped in a roughly linear way, and a significant reduction was already evident by age about 40. Estimates of total diversity based on one million sequenced T cells were regarded as lower bounds and as underestimates.

The method was 5' RACE. For sequencing, an Illumina HiSeq 2500 was employed. The second PCR ran for about 7 to 11 cycles and used a J-beta primer mix along with a sample-barcoded 5' primer. A unique molecular identifier was introduced onto each TCR beta cDNA molecule by a template-switch 5' adaptor carrying 12 random nucleotides. Each sample yielded at least 2.5 million CDR3-containing paired-end reads. All of the RNA was converted into first-strand cDNA using the Mint cDNA synthesis kit, with a TRBC-specific oligonucleotide serving as the primer. All cDNA was treated with uracil-DNA glycosylase and then went through a first 18-cycle PCR with the universal primers M1SS and BC2_uni_R. Per the source publication's procedure: Each sample was normalized by randomly selecting 1 million high-quality reads, each carrying a distinct molecular identifier. Instead of being binned into consensus sequences, reads that shared molecular identifiers were thrown out. MiTCR, with a Q25 quality threshold and the strictest error-elimination algorithm, was used for CDR3 identification, clonotype clustering and error correction. A nonparametric unseen species model with Euler transformation was used to estimate lower-bound total TCR beta diversity. Through fastp at Q25 and MiXCR, TCRdb rebuilt clones from the public reads, retaining in-frame beta chains. Duplicate CDR3 protein sequences are folded into a single record with the most common DNA and genes. These V and J calls originate from TCRdb's pipeline instead of the authors' own analysis. The sample profile shows 1.5 million to 2 million distinct CDR3 sequences; about 28% of them were found once. Roughly 8% of the sample rests with the top ten.

The 40 or so donors, aged 6 to 90 years, were systemically healthy Caucasian individuals from Russia. Around 10 milliliters of peripheral blood were drawn from each donor into EDTA-treated Vacutainer tubes. Ficoll-Paque density-gradient centrifugation was used to isolate PBMCs, with at least 7 million per sample. Total RNA, at least 6 micrograms per sample, was extracted from PBMCs with Trizol reagent. For every donor, an aliquot of PBMCs went through flow cytometry to measure the percentages of naive CD45RAhigh/CD27high T cells. Sequencing was performed on blood. The clonotype originates from a woman aged 25-40 years in good health.

The DNA is as follows: TGTGCCAGCAGCATGGAGACAGGGGGGGATGAGCAGTTCTTC. Protein translation: CASSMETGGDEQFF. The chain was built from TRBV9 and TRBJ2-1; 9 bases in the middle match TRBD1. The germline V gene specifies SGDLS as CDR1 and YYNGEE as CDR2. Here V drops 4 bases and J drops 8 bases, and the junction holds 7 bases not matched to any gene. The CDR3 runs 14 amino acids, cysteine and phenylalanine included. The read is trimmed to its CDR3 DNA, 42 bases read in frame from base 1.